A single sample gave rise to the 25 T cell receptor beta chains below, sequenced in a study of beta chain features in type 1 diabetes. Expressed TCRB transcripts were sequenced because the isolated RNA had all been reverse transcribed beforehand. Produced via immunoSEQ multiplex PCR; TCRdb's table is partial and in-frame only. Here the sample spans around 160,000 clones, about 44% being singletons. The material sequenced was Tregs from blood. The receptors come from a man younger than 35 in good health.

The chain uses TRBV18 and TRBJ2-7, with D possibly being TRBD2 (5 bases). The germline V gene encodes CDR1 KGHSH and CDR2 LQKENI. This CDR3 region has 14 residues. V lost 3 bases and J lost 4, with 13 bases in between. Here the CDR3 reads CASSPARSGYEQYF. Written as DNA, the CDR3 is TGTGCCAGCTCACCCGCGAGATCGGGATACGAGCAGTACTTC.

A few counts support this clone. The chain joins TRBV29-1 to TRBJ1-2, with D unresolved. This CDR3 is built from 14 residues. V lost 4 bases, J lost 0 bases, and 12 bases lay in between. Germline CDR1 and CDR2: SQVTM and ANQGSEA. The CDR3 is CSVVMDFTNYGYTF. CDR3 DNA: TGCAGCGTTGTGATGGACTTTACTAACTATGGCTACACCTTC.

The V and J genes are TRBV19 and TRBJ2-7; D might be TRBD1 (5 bases). In germline, CDR1 is LNHDA, CDR2 SQIVND (reference sequence). Between the trimmed V and J ends, which lost 6 bases and 6 bases, there was a span of 9 bases. The CDR3 is made up of 11 amino acids. The CDR3 DNA follows: TGTGCCAGTAGAGACAGAACCGAGCAGTACTTC. This codes for CASRDRTEQYF.

The chain employs TRBV30 and TRBJ2-7; 7 bases are a match to TRBD1. Germline loops: CDR1 GTSNPN, CDR2 SVGIG (reference sequence). J gave up 6 bases and V 2 bases, and 10 bases lay outside the gene matches. The CDR3 consists of 14 residues. CDR3 residues: CAWSTGVPSSEQYF. CDR3 DNA sequence: TGTGCCTGGAGTACAGGGGTCCCCTCATCCGAGCAGTACTTC.

The chain links TRBV7-3 to TRBJ2-1; 9 nucleotides match TRBD2. With 2 bases clipped from V and 7 bases from J, the junction kept 6 bases outside the gene matches. Germline V CDR1 and CDR2: SGHTA, FQGTGA. This CDR3 is built from 15 residues. The CDR3 region is CASSLGRGGQNEQFF. The CDR3 DNA is TGTGCCAGCAGCTTAGGGCGGGGGGGCCAAAATGAGCAGTTCTTC.

The chain is built from TRBV13 and TRBJ2-7, with 8 bases that match TRBD1. The CDR3 has 14 amino acids. V shed 5 bases, J shed 1 base, and the junction held 4 bases outside the gene matches. Germline-derived CDR1 and CDR2 are PRHDT and FYEKMQ (reference sequence). CDR3 nucleotide sequence: TGTGCCAGCAGCCGACAGGGGCATTCCTACGAGCAGTACTTC. Its translation: CASSRQGHSYEQYF.

This chain links TRBV6-1 with TRBJ1-1; tentative D call: TRBD1 (5 bases). V was trimmed by 4 bases and J by 4 bases, leaving 16 bases between them. This CDR3 region has 15 residues. Germline V gene sequence: CDR1 MNHNS, CDR2 SASEGT. The CDR3 protein is CASSAQGLQGTEAFF. For the CDR3, the DNA is TGTGCCAGCAGTGCTCAAGGCCTTCAGGGCACTGAAGCTTTCTTT.

The CDR3 sequence is CASSYREGQPQHF. The CDR3 DNA follows: TGTGCCAGCAGCTATCGGGAAGGGCAGCCCCAGCATTTT. The chain carries TRBV7-9 and TRBJ1-5, with D unresolved. The CDR3 length is 13 residues. Trimming removed 4 bases at V and 7 bases at J, with 11 bases between. Germline lookup yields CDR1 SEHNR and CDR2 FQNEAQ (reference sequence).

The rearrangement joins TRBV18 to TRBJ2-7, with TRBD1 as a possible D gene (5 bases). Germline V CDR1 and CDR2: KGHSH, LQKENI. Deletions cut 2 bases from V and 7 bases from J, with 15 bases between. The CDR3 has 14 residues. This chain's CDR3 is CASSPDPGSGEQYF. The CDR3, as DNA: TGTGCCAGCTCACCAGACCCAGGGTCTGGTGAGCAGTACTTC.

The gene calls are TRBV11-1 and TRBJ2-7; 7 positions agree with TRBD2. Germline CDR1 SGHAT, CDR2 FQDESV (reference sequence). The CDR3 is 16 residues long. Trimming at V came to 6 bases and at J to 5 bases, leaving 16 bases not matched to a gene. Here the CDR3 reads CASRQRWGRADDEQYF. The CDR3, as DNA: TGTGCCAGCAGACAACGATGGGGGAGGGCCGACGACGAGCAGTACTTC.

This clone came up a few times. This chain's CDR3 is CASSLRGSTDTQYF. The CDR3 DNA follows: TGTGCCAGCAGTCTCCGGGGTTCCACAGATACGCAGTATTTT. V is TRBV28 and J is TRBJ2-3, with D maybe TRBD2 (5 bases). V was pared by 5 bases and J by 2 bases, with 11 bases between. CDR1 and CDR2 (germline): MDHEN, SYDVKM. CDR3 size: 14 residues.

The gene calls are TRBV10-3 and TRBJ1-2; 8 bases map to TRBD1. V shed 6 bases and J 8 bases; nucleotides not matched to a gene: 5. Germline V CDR1 and CDR2: ENHRY, SYGVKD. The CDR3 loop spans 12 amino acids. CDR3 bases: TGTGCCATCAGCCCCGGACAGGGAGGCTACACCTTC. Translated: CAISPGQGGYTF.

This clone was picked up a small number of times. The chain joins TRBV5-1 to TRBJ1-1, with D possibly being TRBD1 (5 bases). The CDR3 extends over 17 amino acids. The V and J ends lost 1 base and 5 bases respectively, with 21 bases between them. Per the germline V gene, CDR1 is SGHRS and CDR2 is YFSETQ. CDR3 nucleotides: TGCGCCAGCAGCTTGTTTGCGGGGGGGGGTGGAGGGACTGAAGCTTTCTTT. This gives the protein CASSLFAGGGGGTEAFF.

J is TRBJ1-5 and V is TRBV28; 11 bases map to TRBD1. Trimming at V came to 5 bases and at J to 5 bases, leaving 8 bases not matched to a gene. The V gene's germline CDR1 is MDHEN and CDR2 SYDVKM. This CDR3 is built from 16 residues. Here the CDR3 reads CASSPGGQGAHQPQHF. The CDR3 DNA follows: TGTGCCAGCAGTCCCGGCGGACAGGGGGCACATCAGCCCCAGCATTTT.

This clone was found a few times. The chain uses TRBV29-1 and TRBJ1-1; D perhaps matches TRBD1 (6 bases). This CDR3 is built from 10 residues. Trimming pared 6 bases from V and 4 bases from J, leaving 6 bases between. Germline loops: CDR1 SQVTM, CDR2 ANQGSEA. The CDR3 sequence: CSVGGTEAFF. The CDR3 bases are TGCAGCGTAGGGGGCACTGAAGCTTTCTTT.

There are a few counts of this clone. The chain uses TRBV7-2 and TRBJ1-2; D perhaps matches TRBD1 (6 bases). In germline, CDR1 is SGHTA, CDR2 FQGNSA. The germline V and J ends were trimmed by 4 bases and 6 bases, with 18 bases remaining between them. The CDR3 has 15 amino acids. CDR3: CASSSGVGQGNGYTF. For the CDR3, the DNA is TGTGCCAGCAGCTCAGGGGTAGGGCAGGGGAATGGCTACACCTTC. The full variable domain, in which reference TRBV7-2 and TRBJ1-2 provide the parts outside the CDR3, is GAGVSQSPSNKVTEKGKDVELRCDPISGHTALYWYRQSLGQGLEFLIYFQGNSAPDKSGLPSDRFSAERTGGSVSTLTIQRTQQEDSAVYLCASSSGVGQGNGYTFGSGTRLTVV.

This chain joins TRBV19 and TRBJ2-1; TRBD2 matches at 11 bases. V trimming: 5 bases; J trimming: 3 bases; junction bases outside the gene matches: 6. The CDR3 totals 16 residues. The V gene's germline CDR1 is LNHDA and CDR2 SQIVND (reference sequence). CDR3 protein: CASSLGLAGRYNEQFF. The CDR3 DNA follows: TGTGCCAGTAGTCTAGGACTAGCGGGCCGCTACAATGAGCAGTTCTTC.

The rearrangement uses TRBV25-1 and TRBJ2-3, with D unclear. Trimming stripped 6 bases from V and 0 bases from J, with 4 bases between. Germline lookup yields CDR1 MGHDK and CDR2 SYGVNS. This CDR3 spans 12 amino acids. CDR3 DNA sequence: TGTGCCAGCAGCCAAAGCACAGATACGCAGTATTTT. Its translation is CASSQSTDTQYF.

In its sample, this clone was seen once. The chain recombines TRBV18 with TRBJ1-5, with no clear D. CDR3 length equals 13 residues. Germline loops: CDR1 KGHSH, CDR2 LQKENI. The ends were cut back, 3 bases at V and 1 base at J, with 4 bases in the middle. The CDR3 spells CASSPGSNQPQHF. The CDR3 coding sequence is TGTGCCAGCTCACCCGGGAGCAATCAGCCCCAGCATTTT.

The chain has TRBV14 and TRBJ2-7; tentative D call: TRBD1 (5 bases). Germline V gene lookup returns CDR1 SGHDN and CDR2 FVKESK. The CDR3 runs to 16 residues. V lost 0 bases and J lost 4, with 16 bases in between. CDR3 coding DNA: TGTGCCAGCAGCCAAGATCGTTGGCAGGGTGGTTACGAGCAGTACTTC. This translates into CASSQDRWQGGYEQYF.

This rearrangement joins TRBV2 to TRBJ2-5; D might be TRBD1 (6 bases). V gave up 4 bases and J gave up 5 bases, with 11 bases separating them. Germline values: CDR1 SNHLY, CDR2 FYNNEI. This CDR3 has 13 amino acids. DNA for the CDR3: TGTGCCAGCAGTGGTAACAGGGCGGAGACCCAGTACTTC. Its protein is CASSGNRAETQYF.

This clone was seen only a few times. This chain connects TRBV11-2 to TRBJ2-3; 12 bases map to TRBD2. J gave up 6 bases and V 2 bases, and 3 bases lay outside the gene matches. CDR1 is SGHAT and CDR2 is FQNNGV in the germline V gene. The CDR3 is 15 amino acids. Written as DNA, the CDR3 is TGTGCCAGCAGCTTAACTAGCGGGAGGTGGGATACGCAGTATTTT. Its translation: CASSLTSGRWDTQYF.

This chain uses TRBV28 with TRBJ1-5; 7 bases line up with TRBD1. The CDR3 consists of 16 residues. Germline assignment: CDR1 MDHEN and CDR2 SYDVKM. Losses at the gene ends were 4 bases for V and 3 bases for J; bases not matched to a gene: 9. CDR3 region: CASSSRQGWNNQPQHF. The CDR3 DNA sequence: TGTGCCAGCAGTTCAAGACAGGGTTGGAACAATCAGCCCCAGCATTTT.

This chain links TRBV4-1 with TRBJ2-5; 7 positions agree with TRBD2. The trim removed 0 bases at V and 5 bases at J, leaving 3 bases unmatched. The CDR3 extends over 14 amino acids. Per germline, CDR1 MGHRA and CDR2 YSYEKL. The CDR3 loop reads CASSQDPGRETQYF. In nucleotides, the CDR3 is TGCGCCAGCAGCCAAGATCCCGGGAGGGAGACCCAGTACTTC.

This clone was counted a few times. The V gene is TRBV19, the J gene TRBJ1-4; 7 bases agree with TRBD1. The germline gives CDR1 LNHDA, CDR2 SQIVND (reference sequence). The CDR3 is made up of 14 amino acids. Trimming removed 2 bases from V and 4 bases from J; junction bases left unmatched: 1. The CDR3 coding sequence is TGTGCCAGTAGTATACAGGGGGGTAATGAAAAACTGTTTTTT. Protein product: CASSIQGGNEKLFF.